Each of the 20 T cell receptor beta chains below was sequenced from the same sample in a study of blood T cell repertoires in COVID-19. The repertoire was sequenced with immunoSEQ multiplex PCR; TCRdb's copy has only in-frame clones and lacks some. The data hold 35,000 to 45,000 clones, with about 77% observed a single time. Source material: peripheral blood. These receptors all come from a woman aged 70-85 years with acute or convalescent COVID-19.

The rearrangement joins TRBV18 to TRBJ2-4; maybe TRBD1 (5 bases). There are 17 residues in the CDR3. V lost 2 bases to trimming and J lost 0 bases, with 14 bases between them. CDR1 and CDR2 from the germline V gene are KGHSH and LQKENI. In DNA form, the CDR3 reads TGTGCCAGCTCACCAGGCGGAGACAGACTAGCCAAAAACATTCAGTACTTC. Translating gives CASSPGGDRLAKNIQYF.

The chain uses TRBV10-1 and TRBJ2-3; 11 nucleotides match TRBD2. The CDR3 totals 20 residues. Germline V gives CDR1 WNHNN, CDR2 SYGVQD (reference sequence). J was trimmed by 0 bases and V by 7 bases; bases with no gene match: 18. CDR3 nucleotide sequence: TGCGCCAGCAATTTCGAACTAGCGGGGGTTACCTACATCAGCACAGATACGCAGTATTTT. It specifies CASNFELAGVTYISTDTQYF.

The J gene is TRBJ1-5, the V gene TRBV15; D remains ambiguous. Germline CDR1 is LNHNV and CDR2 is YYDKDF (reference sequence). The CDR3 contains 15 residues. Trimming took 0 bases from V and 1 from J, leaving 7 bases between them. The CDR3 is CATSRDSRSNQPQHF. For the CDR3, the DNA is TGTGCCACCAGCAGAGATAGCCGCAGCAATCAGCCCCAGCATTTT.

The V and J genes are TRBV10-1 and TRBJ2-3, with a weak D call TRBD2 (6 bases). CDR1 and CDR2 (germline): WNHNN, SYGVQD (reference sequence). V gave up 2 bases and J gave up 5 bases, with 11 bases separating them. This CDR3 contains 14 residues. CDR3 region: CASSEAGPRDTQYF. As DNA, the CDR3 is TGCGCCAGCAGTGAGGCGGGGCCCCGAGATACGCAGTATTTT.

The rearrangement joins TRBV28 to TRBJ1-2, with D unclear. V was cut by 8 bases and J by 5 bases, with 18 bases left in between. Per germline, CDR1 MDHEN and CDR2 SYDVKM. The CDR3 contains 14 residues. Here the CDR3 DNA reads TGTGCCAGCCGGGAGGGTAGGCGAACGTATGGCTACACCTTC. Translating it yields CASREGRRTYGYTF.

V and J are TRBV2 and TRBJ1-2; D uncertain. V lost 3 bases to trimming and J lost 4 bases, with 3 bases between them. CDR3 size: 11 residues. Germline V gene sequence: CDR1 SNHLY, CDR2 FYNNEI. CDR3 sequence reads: CASSEAYGYTF. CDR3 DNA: TGTGCCAGCAGTGAGGCCTATGGCTACACCTTC.

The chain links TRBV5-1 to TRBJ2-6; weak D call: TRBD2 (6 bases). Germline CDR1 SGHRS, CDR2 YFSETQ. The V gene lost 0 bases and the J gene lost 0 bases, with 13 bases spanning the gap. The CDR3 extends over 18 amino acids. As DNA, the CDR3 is TGCGCCAGCAGCTTGGTACGGGGGTTACACTCTGGGGCCAACGTCCTGACTTTC. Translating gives CASSLVRGLHSGANVLTF.

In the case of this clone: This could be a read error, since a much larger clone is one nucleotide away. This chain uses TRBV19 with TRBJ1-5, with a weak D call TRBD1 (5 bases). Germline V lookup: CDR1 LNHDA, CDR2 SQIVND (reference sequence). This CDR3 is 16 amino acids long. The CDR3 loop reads CAGSIRGVGSNQPQHF. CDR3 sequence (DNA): TGTGCCGGTAGTATTCGGGGGGTTGGGAGCAATCAGCCCCAGCATTTT.

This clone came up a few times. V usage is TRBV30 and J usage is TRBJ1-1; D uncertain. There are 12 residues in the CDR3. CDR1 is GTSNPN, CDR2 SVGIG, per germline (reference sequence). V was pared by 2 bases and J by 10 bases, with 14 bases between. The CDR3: CAWSSGRVRAFF. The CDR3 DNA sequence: TGTGCCTGGAGTAGTGGGCGAGTTCGAGCTTTCTTT. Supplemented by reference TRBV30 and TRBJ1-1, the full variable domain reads SQTIHQWPATLVQPVGSPLSLECTVEGTSNPNLYWYRQAAGRGLQLLFYSVGIGQISSEVPQNLSASRPQDRQFILSSKKLLLSDSGFYLCAWSSGRVRAFFGQGTRLTVV.

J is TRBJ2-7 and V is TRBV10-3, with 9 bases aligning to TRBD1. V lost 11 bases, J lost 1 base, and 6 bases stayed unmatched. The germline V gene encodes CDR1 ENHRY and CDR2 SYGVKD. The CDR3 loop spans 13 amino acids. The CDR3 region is CASAGTGSYEQYF. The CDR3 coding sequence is TGTGCCTCGGCCGGGACAGGGTCCTACGAGCAGTACTTC.

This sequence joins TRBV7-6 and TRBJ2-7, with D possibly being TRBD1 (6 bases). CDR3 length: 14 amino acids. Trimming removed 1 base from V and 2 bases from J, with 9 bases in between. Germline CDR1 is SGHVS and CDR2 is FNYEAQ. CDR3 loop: CASSLEQGPYEQYF. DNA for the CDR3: TGTGCCAGCAGCTTAGAACAGGGTCCCTACGAGCAGTACTTC.

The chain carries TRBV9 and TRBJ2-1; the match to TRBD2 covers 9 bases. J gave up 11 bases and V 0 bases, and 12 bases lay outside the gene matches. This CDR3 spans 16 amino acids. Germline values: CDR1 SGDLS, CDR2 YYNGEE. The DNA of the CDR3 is TGTGCCAGCAGCGTAGCTTCTAGCGGGATGGGTGGTAAGCAGTTCTTC. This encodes CASSVASSGMGGKQFF.

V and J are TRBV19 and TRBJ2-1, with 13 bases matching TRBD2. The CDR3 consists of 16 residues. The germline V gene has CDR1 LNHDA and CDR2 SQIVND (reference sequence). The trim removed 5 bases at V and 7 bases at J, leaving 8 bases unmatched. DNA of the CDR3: TGTGCCAGTAGTGTCCGGACTAGCGGGAGTGGTAATGAGCAGTTCTTC. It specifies CASSVRTSGSGNEQFF.

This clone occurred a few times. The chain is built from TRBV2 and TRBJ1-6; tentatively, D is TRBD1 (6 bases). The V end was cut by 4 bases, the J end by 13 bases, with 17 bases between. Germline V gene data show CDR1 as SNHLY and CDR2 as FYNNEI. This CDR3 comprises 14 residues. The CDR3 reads CASSGTAFSNPLHF. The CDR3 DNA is TGTGCCAGCAGTGGGACAGCCTTTTCGAACCCCCTCCACTTT. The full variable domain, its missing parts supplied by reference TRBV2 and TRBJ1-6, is EPEVTQTPSHQVTQMGQEVILRCVPISNHLYFYWYRQILGQKVEFLVSFYNNEISEKSEIFDDQFSVERPDGSNFTLKIRSTKLEDSAMYFCASSGTAFSNPLHFGNGTRLTVT.

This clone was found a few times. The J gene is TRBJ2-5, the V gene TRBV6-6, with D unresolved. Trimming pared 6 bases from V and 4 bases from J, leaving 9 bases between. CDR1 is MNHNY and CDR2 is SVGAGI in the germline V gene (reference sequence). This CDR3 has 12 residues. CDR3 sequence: CASSLVLETQYF. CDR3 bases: TGTGCCAGCAGCTTAGTTTTAGAGACCCAGTACTTC.

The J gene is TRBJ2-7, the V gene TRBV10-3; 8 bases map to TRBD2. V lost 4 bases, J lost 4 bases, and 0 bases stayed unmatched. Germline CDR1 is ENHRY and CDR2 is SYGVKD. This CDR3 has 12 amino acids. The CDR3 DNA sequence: TGTGCCATCAGTGTAGCGGGGTACGAGCAGTACTTC. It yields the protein CAISVAGYEQYF.

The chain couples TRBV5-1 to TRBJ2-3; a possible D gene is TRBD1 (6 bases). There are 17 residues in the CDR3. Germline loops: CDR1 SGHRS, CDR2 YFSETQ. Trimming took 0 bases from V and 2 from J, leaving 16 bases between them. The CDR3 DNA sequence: TGCGCCAGCAGCTTGGTCCCAAGGGCAGGGGACACAGATACGCAGTATTTT. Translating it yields CASSLVPRAGDTDTQYF. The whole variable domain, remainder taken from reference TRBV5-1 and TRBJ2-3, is KAGVTQTPRYLIKTRGQQVTLSCSPISGHRSVSWYQQTPGQGLQFLFEYFSETQRNKGNFPGRFSGRQFSNSRSEMNVSTLELGDSALYLCASSLVPRAGDTDTQYFGPGTRLTVL.

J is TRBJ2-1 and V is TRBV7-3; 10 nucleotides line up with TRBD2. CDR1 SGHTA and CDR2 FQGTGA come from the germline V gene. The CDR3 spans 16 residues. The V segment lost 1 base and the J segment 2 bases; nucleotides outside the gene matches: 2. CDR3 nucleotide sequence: TGTGCCAGCAGCTTAAGTAGCGGGGGGACCTACAATGAGCAGTTCTTC. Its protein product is CASSLSSGGTYNEQFF. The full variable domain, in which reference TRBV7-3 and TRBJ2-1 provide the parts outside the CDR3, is GAGVSQTPSNKVTEKGKYVELRCDPISGHTALYWYRQSLGQGPEFLIYFQGTGAADDSGLPNDRFFAVRPEGSVSTLKIQRTERGDSAVYLCASSLSSGGTYNEQFFGPGTRLTVL.

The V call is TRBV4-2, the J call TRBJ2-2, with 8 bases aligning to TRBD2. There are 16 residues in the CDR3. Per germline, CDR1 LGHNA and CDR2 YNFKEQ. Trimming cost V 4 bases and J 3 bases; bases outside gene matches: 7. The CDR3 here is CASSPSGRPDTGELFF. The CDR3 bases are TGTGCCAGCAGCCCGAGCGGGAGACCCGACACCGGGGAGCTGTTTTTT.

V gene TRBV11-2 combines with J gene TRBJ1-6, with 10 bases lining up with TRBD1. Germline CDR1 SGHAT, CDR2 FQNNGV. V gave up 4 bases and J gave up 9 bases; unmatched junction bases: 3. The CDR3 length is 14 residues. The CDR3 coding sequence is TGTGCCAGCAGCTCCGGGACAGGGGTTTCACCCCTCCACTTT. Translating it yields CASSSGTGVSPLHF.